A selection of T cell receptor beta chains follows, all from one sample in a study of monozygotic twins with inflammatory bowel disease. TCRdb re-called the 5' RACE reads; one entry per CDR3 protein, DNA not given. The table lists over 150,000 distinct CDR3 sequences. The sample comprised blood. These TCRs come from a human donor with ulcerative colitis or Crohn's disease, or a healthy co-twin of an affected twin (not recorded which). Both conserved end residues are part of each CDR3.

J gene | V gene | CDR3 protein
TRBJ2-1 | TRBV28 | CASSFGQGPLMRNEQFF
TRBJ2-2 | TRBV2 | CASVVGRQTGELFF
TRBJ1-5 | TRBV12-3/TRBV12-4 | CASTLERASNQPQHF
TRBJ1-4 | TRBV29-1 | CSALGAMTNEKLFF
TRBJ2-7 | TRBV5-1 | CASREHYGGAYEQYF
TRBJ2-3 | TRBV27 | CASSTRDRGLTDTQYF
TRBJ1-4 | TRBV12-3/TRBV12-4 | CASSSSEHGPTNEKLFF
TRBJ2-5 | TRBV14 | CASSQELAAGGTQYF
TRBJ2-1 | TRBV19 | CASSIGYNEQFF
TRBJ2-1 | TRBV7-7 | CASSPSRQSSYNEQFF
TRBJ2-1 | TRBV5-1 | CASSSGQGGYNEQFF
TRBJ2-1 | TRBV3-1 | CASSLLAGANEQFF
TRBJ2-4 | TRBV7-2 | CASSSKDRDIQYF
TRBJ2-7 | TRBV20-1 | CSAGTSGRGEQYF
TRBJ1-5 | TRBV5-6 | CASTRFRDRGINQPQHF
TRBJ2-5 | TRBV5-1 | CASSGGQGNQETQYF